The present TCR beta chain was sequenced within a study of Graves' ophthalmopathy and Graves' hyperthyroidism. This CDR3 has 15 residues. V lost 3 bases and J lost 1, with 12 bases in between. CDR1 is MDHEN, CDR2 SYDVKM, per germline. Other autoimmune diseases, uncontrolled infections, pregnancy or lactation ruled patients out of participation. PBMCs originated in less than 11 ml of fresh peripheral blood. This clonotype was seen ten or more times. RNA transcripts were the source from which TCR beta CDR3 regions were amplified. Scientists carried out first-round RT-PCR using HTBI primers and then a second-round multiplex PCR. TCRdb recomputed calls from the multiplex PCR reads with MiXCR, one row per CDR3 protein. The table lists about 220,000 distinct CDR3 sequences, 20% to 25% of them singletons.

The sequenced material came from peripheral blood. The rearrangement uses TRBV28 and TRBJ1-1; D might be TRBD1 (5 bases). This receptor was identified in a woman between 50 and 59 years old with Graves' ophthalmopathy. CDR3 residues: CASSLGLGRNTEAFF. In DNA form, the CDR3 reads TGTGCCAGCAGTTTGGGGCTCGGCAGGAACACTGAAGCTTTCTTT.